What follows describes a single TCR beta chain. Its antigen is not known. The method was immunoSEQ multiplex PCR; TCRdb's version includes in-frame clones alone and lacks a portion of them. The table records 50,000 to 55,000 clones, 87% of them present only once. The data stem from a study of OX40 agonist ivuxolimab in advanced cancers. Germline V gives CDR1 MDHEN, CDR2 SYDVKM. V was pared by 5 bases and J by 0 bases, with 10 bases of the junction left unmatched. This CDR3 spans 17 amino acids. Findings of the study overall: Among patients with partial responses at 0.1-3.0 mg/kg, clonal expansion was among the lowest.

The chain carries TRBV28 and TRBJ1-5; 7 nucleotides line up with TRBD1. The sequences come from CD4+ or CD8+ T cells sorted from blood, collected in a trial of the OX40 agonist ivuxolimab. This sequence was found in an adult with an advanced solid tumor such as melanoma, head and neck, liver or kidney cancer. The DNA for the CDR3 is TGTGCCAGCAGTGGGGGACAGAGACTGGATAGCAATCAGCCCCAGCATTTT. Protein sequence: CASSGGQRLDSNQPQHF.